Listed here are 2 T cell receptor beta chains from one sample, sequenced in a study of cytomegalovirus exposure and HLA in healthy donors. Amplification used 60 Vbeta primers and 13 Jbeta primers. Method: immunoSEQ multiplex PCR; TCRdb's copy keeps in-frame clones and lacks some. In the table there are about 65,000 clones, 62% of which are singletons. Sequenced material: PBMCs. The receptors originated from a man aged 30-40 years in good health and CMV-seronegative.

The chain links TRBV11-2 to TRBJ1-5, with 8 bases lining up with TRBD1. The V gene's germline CDR1 is SGHAT and CDR2 FQNNGV. The CDR3 runs to 15 residues. The junction had 6 bases not matched to a gene; V was cut back by 3 bases and J by 5 bases. CDR3 in amino acids: CASSFNAGGDQPQHF. The CDR3 nucleotides read TGTGCCAGCAGCTTCAACGCAGGGGGCGATCAGCCCCAGCATTTT.

The rearrangement links TRBV9 to TRBJ2-7; 8 nucleotides align to TRBD2. Germline lookup yields CDR1 SGDLS and CDR2 YYNGEE. The CDR3 consists of 15 residues. The ends lost 2 bases at V and 4 bases at J; junction bases unmatched: 8. CDR3 DNA sequence: TGTGCCAGCAGCGTGGAGTCTAGCGGGTGGTACGAGCAGTACTTC. This codes for CASSVESSGWYEQYF.